These 28 T cell receptor beta chains were sequenced from one sample in a study of blood T cell repertoires in COVID-19. The assay was immunoSEQ multiplex PCR, and TCRdb's table has in-frame clones only and misses some. The sample consists of 40,000 to 65,000 clones, around 78% of them appearing once. The sample comprised peripheral blood. These receptors were obtained from a human donor with active or convalescent COVID-19. The donor label of this sample is uncertain.

This clone was seen just once. CDR3: CAISERLRYEQYF. In nucleotides, the CDR3 is TGTGCCATCAGTGAGCGTCTGCGCTACGAGCAGTACTTC. V and J are TRBV10-3 and TRBJ2-7; D is unclear. Trimming shortened V by 2 bases and J by 3 bases, and 8 bases separated the two germline ends. The CDR3 length is 13 residues. Germline values: CDR1 ENHRY, CDR2 SYGVKD.

For this clone: The same CDR3 can be traced to other DNA sequences in this sample. The chain couples TRBV10-2 to TRBJ2-3; the D is unclear. This CDR3 has 15 amino acids. The V gene lost 0 bases and the J gene lost 0 bases, with 7 bases spanning the gap. The germline V gene encodes CDR1 WSHSY and CDR2 SAAADI. CDR3 sequence (DNA): TGCGCCAGCAGTGAGTCGCCAGTCAGCACAGATACGCAGTATTTT. Amino acid sequence: CASSESPVSTDTQYF.

The chain employs TRBV19 and TRBJ2-5, with 7 positions matching TRBD1. This CDR3 spans 13 amino acids. Trimming cost V 9 bases and J 5 bases; bases outside gene matches: 9. CDR1 is LNHDA, CDR2 SQIVND, per germline (reference sequence). The CDR3 region has the DNA TGTGCCAGCAGACAGGGAAATAGGGAGACCCAGTACTTC. Translation gives CASRQGNRETQYF.

The chain combines TRBV29-1 with TRBJ2-3, with 7 bases that match TRBD2. CDR1 and CDR2 (germline): SQVTM, ANQGSEA. This CDR3 spans 14 amino acids. The ends lost 7 bases at V and 0 bases at J; junction bases unmatched: 7. CDR3: CSALLAYSTDTQYF. The CDR3 DNA reads TGCAGCGCACTACTAGCGTATAGCACAGATACGCAGTATTTT.

V is TRBV28 and J is TRBJ2-3; a weak D match, TRBD2 (6 bases). Trimming stripped 6 bases from V and 0 bases from J, with 25 bases between. The germline CDR1 and CDR2 sequences are MDHEN and SYDVKM. The CDR3 extends over 19 amino acids. CDR3: CASRSLGGGHETSTDTQYF. The CDR3 DNA follows: TGTGCCAGCAGGTCCCTCGGGGGAGGCCATGAAACTAGCACAGATACGCAGTATTTT.

This rearrangement joins TRBV5-1 to TRBJ1-1; D is unclear. The CDR3 is 15 residues long. Per the germline V gene, CDR1 is SGHRS and CDR2 is YFSETQ. V shed 3 bases and J shed 0 bases, with 12 bases lying between them. In DNA form, the CDR3 reads TGCGCCAGCAGCTCCAATACGGTACTGAACACTGAAGCTTTCTTT. It encodes CASSSNTVLNTEAFF.

This chain links TRBV4-2 with TRBJ1-2; a possible D gene is TRBD1 (5 bases). Germline V gene data show CDR1 as LGHNA and CDR2 as YNFKEQ. V shed 0 bases and J shed 6 bases, with 14 bases lying between them. The CDR3 has 15 amino acids. The CDR3 protein is CASSQDSGNYDGYTF. The CDR3 coding sequence is TGTGCCAGCAGCCAAGATTCAGGGAATTACGATGGCTACACCTTC.

This chain joins TRBV4-1 and TRBJ2-4; TRBD1 might be the D (5 bases). This CDR3 is built from 15 residues. V was clipped by 4 bases and J by 1 base, with 11 bases between them. Germline CDR1 MGHRA, CDR2 YSYEKL. CDR3 bases: TGCGCCAGCAGCCGCCAAGGGGCGGCCAAAAACATTCAGTACTTC. Translating it yields CASSRQGAAKNIQYF.

The chain couples TRBV19 to TRBJ1-1; D may be TRBD1 (5 bases). V dropped 8 bases and J dropped 7 bases, with 11 bases sitting between them. The CDR3 extends over 11 amino acids. Per the germline V gene, CDR1 is LNHDA and CDR2 is SQIVND (reference sequence). Here the CDR3 DNA reads TGTGCCAGTGGAGACAGCTTTGAAGCTTTCTTT. Its translation is CASGDSFEAFF.

This clone was observed many times. The chain uses TRBV19 and TRBJ2-1, with 8 bases that match TRBD1. V was clipped by 3 bases and J by 8 bases; unmatched bases: 6. The CDR3 spans 14 residues. Germline V gives CDR1 LNHDA, CDR2 SQIVND (reference sequence). In DNA, the CDR3 is TGTGCCAGTAGTATCCAGGGGGCTCACGATGAGCAGTTCTTC. Protein product: CASSIQGAHDEQFF.

The chain carries TRBV11-3 and TRBJ2-2; weak D call: TRBD2 (6 bases). The CDR3 is made up of 14 amino acids. CDR1 is SGHNT, CDR2 YENEEA, per germline. Trimming removed 5 bases from V and 3 bases from J, with 10 bases in between. The CDR3 bases are TGTGCCAGCAGCCCCGGGACTTACACCGGGGAGCTGTTTTTT. Its protein is CASSPGTYTGELFF.

This sequence joins TRBV27 and TRBJ2-2; 9 bases are shared with TRBD1. Germline loops: CDR1 MNHEY, CDR2 SMNVEV (reference sequence). With V trimmed by 3 bases and J by 5 bases, 1 base remained unmatched. The CDR3 contains 14 residues. CDR3 nucleotides: TGTGCCAGCAGTTTTGACAGGGGGACCGGGGAGCTGTTTTTT. Protein sequence: CASSFDRGTGELFF.

This clone appeared a few times. The identical CDR3 is also encoded by other nucleotide sequences in the sample. The chain is built from TRBV7-3 and TRBJ2-1; TRBD1 matches 9 bases. The junction had 1 base not matched to a gene; V was cut back by 4 bases and J by 0 bases. In germline, CDR1 is SGHTA, CDR2 FQGTGA. There are 15 residues in the CDR3. CDR3 in amino acids: CASSWGQGSYNEQFF. Written as DNA, the CDR3 is TGTGCCAGCAGCTGGGGACAGGGCTCCTACAATGAGCAGTTCTTC. Combining the CDR3 with reference TRBV7-3 and TRBJ2-1 gives the whole variable domain GAGVSQTPSNKVTEKGKYVELRCDPISGHTALYWYRQSLGQGPEFLIYFQGTGAADDSGLPNDRFFAVRPEGSVSTLKIQRTERGDSAVYLCASSWGQGSYNEQFFGPGTRLTVL.

V gene TRBV28 combines with J gene TRBJ1-2, with D possibly matching TRBD1 (5 bases). Trimming stripped 2 bases from V and 3 bases from J, with 13 bases between. The germline CDR1 and CDR2 sequences are MDHEN and SYDVKM. The CDR3 is 15 amino acids. The CDR3 spells CASSLPTSGYYGYTF. The DNA for the CDR3 is TGTGCCAGCAGTTTACCCACCTCAGGGTACTATGGCTACACCTTC.

The rearrangement joins TRBV6-5 to TRBJ1-2; the match to TRBD1 covers 7 bases. The V segment lost 5 bases and the J segment 10 bases; nucleotides outside the gene matches: 13. Germline lookup yields CDR1 MNHEY and CDR2 SVGAGI. The CDR3 is 14 residues long. Written as DNA, the CDR3 is TGTGCCAGCAGTCCAGTTGGGACAGCTGTAGACTACACCTTC. This encodes CASSPVGTAVDYTF.

The rearrangement links TRBV4-2 to TRBJ2-3; TRBD2 agrees at 10 bases. The CDR3 contains 16 residues. Germline-derived CDR1 and CDR2 are LGHNA and YNFKEQ. The V gene end was trimmed by 0 bases and the J gene end by 1 base; junction bases not matched to a gene: 1. DNA for the CDR3: TGTGCCAGCAGCCAAGAAGGGACTAGCGGCACAGATACGCAGTATTTT. This gives the protein CASSQEGTSGTDTQYF.

This clone was detected once. The rearrangement links TRBV4-2 to TRBJ1-1; D unresolved. The CDR3 consists of 13 residues. V gave up 4 bases and J gave up 0 bases, with 6 bases separating them. CDR1 is LGHNA and CDR2 is YNFKEQ in the germline V gene. The CDR3: CASSLQMNTEAFF. As DNA, the CDR3 is TGTGCCAGCAGCCTCCAGATGAACACTGAAGCTTTCTTT.

The chain recombines TRBV14 with TRBJ2-2; 9 nucleotides align to TRBD1. V was pared by 6 bases and J by 6 bases, with 8 bases of the junction left unmatched. The CDR3 is made up of 15 amino acids. CDR1 and CDR2 from the germline V gene are SGHDN and FVKESK. The CDR3 DNA is TGTGCCAGCAGTTATAACAGGGGGCGCGCCGGGGAGCTGTTTTTT. It translates to CASSYNRGRAGELFF.

The CDR3 DNA sequence: TGCAGCGGATTGACTAGCGGGAGGGCCCACGAGCAGTACTTC. Residues: CSGLTSGRAHEQYF. The chain combines TRBV29-1 with TRBJ2-7, with 14 bases matching TRBD2. The germline CDR1 and CDR2 sequences are SQVTM and ANQGSEA. Trimming cost V 7 bases and J 5 bases; bases outside gene matches: 7. CDR3 length: 14 residues.

This chain connects TRBV19 to TRBJ1-5, with 7 bases aligning to TRBD1. Germline CDR1 reads LNHDA; CDR2 reads SQIVND (reference sequence). V shed 5 bases and J 9 bases; nucleotides not matched to a gene: 7. This CDR3 region has 13 residues. In DNA form, the CDR3 reads TGTGCCAGTAGTTCCGACAGGGAGCGGCCCCAGCATTTT. Its protein is CASSSDRERPQHF. Full variable domain (outside the CDR3, taken from reference TRBV19 and TRBJ1-5): DGGITQSPKYLFRKEGQNVTLSCEQNLNHDAMYWYRQDPGQGLRLIYYSQIVNDFQKGDIAEGYSVSREKKESFPLTVTSAQKNPTAFYLCASSSDRERPQHFGDGTRLSIL.

This chain connects TRBV7-3 to TRBJ1-1; tentatively, D is TRBD1 (6 bases). V dropped 2 bases and J dropped 4 bases, with 14 bases sitting between them. The CDR3 has 15 residues. Germline V CDR1 and CDR2: SGHTA, FQGTGA. The DNA for the CDR3 is TGTGCCAGCAGCTTAGCAGGGGCTCGGGCCACTGAAGCTTTCTTT. This encodes CASSLAGARATEAFF.

The CDR3 is CASSLNTLAGWGEQYF. CDR3 nucleotides: TGTGCCAGCAGTCTAAACACGCTAGCGGGATGGGGGGAGCAGTACTTC. The J gene is TRBJ2-7, the V gene TRBV27; 9 positions agree with TRBD2. In germline, CDR1 is MNHEY, CDR2 SMNVEV (reference sequence). This CDR3 is built from 16 residues. The V gene end was trimmed by 5 bases and the J gene end by 7 bases; junction bases not matched to a gene: 15.

J is TRBJ2-1 and V is TRBV11-2; D may be TRBD2 (6 bases). The germline CDR1 and CDR2 sequences are SGHAT and FQNNGV. V was trimmed by 5 bases and J by 13 bases, leaving 18 bases between them. This CDR3 has 13 residues. CDR3 bases: TGTGCCAGCAGCCCCCCCAGACTAGTCGTCCAGTTCTTC. Protein sequence: CASSPPRLVVQFF.

This clone was picked up a small number of times. The rearrangement links TRBV5-6 to TRBJ2-7, with D uncertain. Trimming pared 2 bases from V and 1 base from J, leaving 7 bases between. Germline V gene data show CDR1 as SGHDT and CDR2 as YYEEEE. The CDR3 loop spans 13 amino acids. The CDR3 here is CASSLTDSYEQYF. The CDR3 DNA sequence: TGTGCCAGCAGCTTAACAGATTCCTACGAGCAGTACTTC.

V is TRBV18 and J is TRBJ2-1, with a possible D match to TRBD2 (7 bases). CDR1 and CDR2 from the germline V gene are KGHSH and LQKENI. V was clipped by 6 bases and J by 9 bases, with 21 bases between them. The CDR3 length is 15 residues. The CDR3 coding sequence is TGTGCCAGCTCGCAGAACGGGGGGCAGATGTCTGAGCAGTTCTTC. Translating gives CASSQNGGQMSEQFF.

This clone was counted between two and nine times. This rearrangement joins TRBV5-1 to TRBJ1-1; no definite D call. Trimming stripped 0 bases from V and 0 bases from J, with 12 bases between. Looked up from germline, CDR1 is SGHRS and CDR2 is YFSETQ. The CDR3 has 16 amino acids. CDR3 protein: CASSLAMGLMNTEAFF. The DNA of the CDR3 is TGCGCCAGCAGCTTGGCTATGGGCCTCATGAACACTGAAGCTTTCTTT.

The rearrangement joins TRBV6-5 to TRBJ1-6; tentatively, D is TRBD1 (5 bases). Germline loops: CDR1 MNHEY, CDR2 SVGAGI. This CDR3 has 13 residues. The V end lost 10 bases, the J end lost 12 bases, and 19 bases lay between the germline ends. In nucleotides, the CDR3 is TGTGCCACCTCCTTGACAGAGATTCAACCCCTCCACTTT. Translated: CATSLTEIQPLHF.

For this clone: Distinct nucleotide sequences in the sample also encode this CDR3. The chain combines TRBV5-1 with TRBJ2-1; 10 bases map to TRBD1. Looked up from germline, CDR1 is SGHRS and CDR2 is YFSETQ. This CDR3 has 15 residues. V gave up 0 bases and J gave up 3 bases; unmatched junction bases: 0. The CDR3 DNA sequence: TGCGCCAGCAGCTTGGGGACAGGGGGCTACAATGAGCAGTTCTTC. Amino acid sequence: CASSLGTGGYNEQFF.